These 29 T cell receptor beta chains originate from one sample sequenced in a study of blood T cell repertoires in COVID-19. Produced via immunoSEQ multiplex PCR; TCRdb's table is partial and in-frame only. Found here are almost 350,000 clones, approximately 89% of them singletons; the top ten hold 3.9%. Sequenced: peripheral blood. The source is a woman aged 60-75 years with COVID-19, enrolled during active disease.

This chain joins TRBV2 and TRBJ1-1; 7 bases line up with TRBD1. Germline-derived CDR1 and CDR2 are SNHLY and FYNNEI. The CDR3 totals 13 residues. Trimming took 8 bases from V and 5 from J; bases not matched to a gene: 8. CDR3: CASLEDRRTEAFF. In nucleotides, the CDR3 is TGTGCCAGCCTGGAGGACAGGCGGACTGAAGCTTTCTTT.

The genes are TRBV5-1 and TRBJ2-3, with TRBD1 identical over 10 bases. The length of the CDR3 is 16 residues. Germline lookup yields CDR1 SGHRS and CDR2 YFSETQ. Trimming removed 4 bases from V and 3 bases from J; junction bases left unmatched: 8. CDR3 DNA sequence: TGCGCCAGCAGCCCCTCAAGGACAGGGGGAACAGATACGCAGTATTTT. Protein sequence: CASSPSRTGGTDTQYF.

The chain joins TRBV27 to TRBJ1-2; the match to TRBD1 covers 8 bases. Germline-derived CDR1 and CDR2 are MNHEY and SMNVEV (reference sequence). V shed 6 bases, J shed 2 bases, and the junction held 23 bases outside the gene matches. The CDR3 is 20 amino acids. The CDR3 nucleotides are TGTGCCAGCAGAACAACTTCGAGGGTTCAGACAGGGGAGTTGAACTATGGCTACACCTTC. This encodes CASRTTSRVQTGELNYGYTF.

V gene TRBV27 combines with J gene TRBJ2-5; D is perhaps TRBD1 (6 bases). Looked up from germline, CDR1 is MNHEY and CDR2 is SMNVEV (reference sequence). The CDR3 contains 13 residues. Trimming left V 4 bases short and J 5 bases short, with 11 bases between. CDR3 nucleotides: TGTGCCAGCAGTTCGACAGGAAGGGAGACCCAGTACTTC. Encoded protein: CASSSTGRETQYF.

The chain has TRBV7-9 and TRBJ1-1; D call uncertain. The length of the CDR3 is 13 residues. Germline loops: CDR1 SEHNR, CDR2 FQNEAQ (reference sequence). With 5 bases removed from V and 1 base from J, the gap between germline ends came to 8 bases. DNA of the CDR3: TGTGCCAGCAGCCCAAACAAGAACACTGAAGCTTTCTTT. Encoded protein: CASSPNKNTEAFF.

The chain is built from TRBV9 and TRBJ2-7; D is possibly TRBD2 (5 bases). V shed 1 base and J shed 1 base, with 12 bases lying between them. Germline CDR1 reads SGDLS; CDR2 reads YYNGEE. This CDR3 spans 15 amino acids. Written as DNA, the CDR3 is TGTGCCAGCAGCGTAAAACTAGTAAATTCCTACGAGCAGTACTTC. Amino acids: CASSVKLVNSYEQYF. Together with reference TRBV9 and TRBJ2-7, the CDR3 gives the full variable domain: DSGVTQTPKHLITATGQRVTLRCSPRSGDLSVYWYQQSLDQGLQFLIQYYNGEERAKGNILERFSAQQFPDLHSELNLSSLELGDSALYFCASSVKLVNSYEQYFGPGTRLTVT.

This chain connects TRBV5-4 to TRBJ1-2, with D possibly TRBD1 on 6 matching bases. The V end was cut by 3 bases, the J end by 5 bases, with 20 bases between. Germline V gene sequence: CDR1 SGHNT, CDR2 YYREEE (reference sequence). The CDR3 totals 16 residues. The CDR3 bases are TGTGCCAGCAGCTCATCCCCCGGGGGCGGGGGGTATGGCTACACCTTC. It is translated as CASSSSPGGGGYGYTF. The full variable domain, its missing parts supplied by reference TRBV5-4 and TRBJ1-2, is ETGVTQSPTHLIKTRGQQVTLRCSSQSGHNTVSWYQQALGQGPQFIFQYYREEENGRGNFPPRFSGLQFPNYSSELNVNALELDDSALYLCASSSSPGGGGYGYTFGSGTRLTVV.

The J gene is TRBJ1-6, the V gene TRBV28; TRBD1 matches 11 bases. The CDR3 consists of 13 residues. J was trimmed by 14 bases and V by 5 bases; bases with no gene match: 5. Germline V lookup: CDR1 MDHEN, CDR2 SYDVKM. This CDR3 is CASSGTGGGSLHF. CDR3 bases: TGTGCCAGCAGTGGGACAGGGGGGGGATCCCTCCACTTT.

This clone was counted a single time. V is TRBV7-3 and J is TRBJ2-2; D is undetermined. CDR3 length: 13 residues. In germline, CDR1 is SGHTA, CDR2 FQGTGA. V dropped 4 bases and J dropped 4 bases, with 7 bases sitting between them. DNA for the CDR3: TGTGCCAGCAGCTCCCGCGGCACCGGGGAGCTGTTTTTT. Protein product: CASSSRGTGELFF.

This rearrangement joins TRBV7-2 to TRBJ2-7; tentatively, D is TRBD1 (5 bases). Germline assignment: CDR1 SGHTA and CDR2 FQGNSA. The CDR3 is 15 amino acids. Between the trimmed V and J ends, which lost 5 bases and 2 bases, there was a span of 16 bases. CDR3 in amino acids: CASSLGSRGTYEQYF. Here the CDR3 DNA reads TGTGCCAGCAGCCTAGGGTCTAGGGGAACCTACGAGCAGTACTTC.

V usage is TRBV18 and J usage is TRBJ1-2; no definite D call. The CDR3 totals 15 residues. CDR1 is KGHSH and CDR2 is LQKENI in the germline V gene. With 3 bases removed from V and 0 bases from J, the gap between germline ends came to 11 bases. CDR3 protein: CASSPLDLTNYGYTF. The DNA for the CDR3 is TGTGCCAGCTCACCCTTAGATCTCACTAACTATGGCTACACCTTC. Based on the CDR3 plus reference TRBV18 and TRBJ1-2, the full variable domain is NAGVMQNPRHLVRRRGQEARLRCSPMKGHSHVYWYRQLPEEGLKFMVYLQKENIIDESGMPKERFSAEFPKEGPSILRIQQVVRGDSAAYFCASSPLDLTNYGYTFGSGTRLTVV.

V and J are TRBV11-3 and TRBJ1-1; TRBD1 agrees at 10 bases. From germline, CDR1 is SGHNT and CDR2 YENEEA. The CDR3 runs 14 residues. V gave up 5 bases and J gave up 4 bases; unmatched junction bases: 4. This CDR3 is CASSLRDRGTEAFF. For the CDR3, the DNA is TGTGCCAGCAGCCTCCGGGACAGGGGCACTGAAGCTTTCTTT.

The chain has TRBV3-1 (or the pseudogene TRBV3-2) and TRBJ2-2, with 10 bases identical to TRBD2. J lost 0 bases, V lost 4 bases, and 5 bases had no gene match. Germline-derived CDR1 and CDR2 are LGHDT and YNNKEL (reference sequence). The CDR3 runs 17 residues. The DNA of the CDR3 is TGTGCCAGCAGCCGCCCTGGACTAGCGGCGAACACCGGGGAGCTGTTTTTT. Translation gives CASSRPGLAANTGELFF.

The V and J genes are TRBV15 and TRBJ1-4, with D unresolved. This CDR3 has 12 residues. The germline V gene encodes CDR1 LNHNV and CDR2 YYDKDF (reference sequence). The ends were cut back, 3 bases at V and 7 bases at J, with 6 bases in the middle. The CDR3 nucleotides read TGTGCCACCAGCAGGACAAGTGAAAAACTGTTTTTT. It encodes CATSRTSEKLFF.

The rearrangement uses TRBV2 and TRBJ2-1; 9 positions match TRBD2. V lost 8 bases and J lost 2; bases outside the gene matches: 13. This CDR3 has 17 residues. The germline gives CDR1 SNHLY, CDR2 FYNNEI. CDR3 coding DNA: TGTGCCAGCTCAATCTCCCCGACTAGCGGAACCTACAATGAGCAGTTCTTC. It yields the protein CASSISPTSGTYNEQFF.

The V call is TRBV7-3, the J call TRBJ2-2; D possibly corresponds to TRBD2 (7 bases). Looked up from germline, CDR1 is SGHTA and CDR2 is FQGTGA. The ends were cut back, 5 bases at V and 3 bases at J, with 13 bases in the middle. The CDR3 extends over 15 amino acids. The CDR3 DNA reads TGTGCCAGCAGCACAGGGAGGGCGGACACCGGGGAGCTGTTTTTT. This gives the protein CASSTGRADTGELFF.

The genes are TRBV7-2 and TRBJ2-5; possibly TRBD1 for D (5 bases). This CDR3 is 14 amino acids long. Trimming cost V 5 bases and J 1 base, with 11 bases left between them. Looked up from germline, CDR1 is SGHTA and CDR2 is FQGNSA. The DNA of the CDR3 is TGTGCCAGCAGCCCTGGGGCGCTCCAAGAGACCCAGTACTTC. Translating gives CASSPGALQETQYF.

The chain uses TRBV28 and TRBJ1-1; D is uncertain. With 6 bases removed from V and 8 bases from J, the gap between germline ends came to 16 bases. CDR3 length: 13 amino acids. CDR1 MDHEN and CDR2 SYDVKM come from the germline V gene. This CDR3 reads CASRSPPGSEAFF. The CDR3 region has the DNA TGTGCCAGCAGATCCCCCCCGGGATCAGAAGCTTTCTTT.

The gene calls are TRBV13 and TRBJ1-2, with 8 bases identical to TRBD1. Germline CDR1 is PRHDT and CDR2 is FYEKMQ (reference sequence). Trimming cost V 5 bases and J 0 bases; bases outside gene matches: 5. The CDR3 is made up of 15 amino acids. The CDR3 protein is CASSRRTGSNYGYTF. Written as DNA, the CDR3 is TGTGCCAGCAGCCGCCGGACAGGGTCTAACTATGGCTACACCTTC.

This clone came up a few times. The chain links TRBV28 to TRBJ1-5, with TRBD1 as a possible D gene (6 bases). The germline V gene encodes CDR1 MDHEN and CDR2 SYDVKM. This CDR3 is built from 16 residues. V lost 5 bases and J lost 7, with 21 bases in between. The CDR3 nucleotides read TGTGCCAGCAGTGCGCAGTCACAGGGCCCGGGGCAGCCCCAGCATTTT. Translating gives CASSAQSQGPGQPQHF.

This clone was seen a handful of times. The chain recombines TRBV9 with TRBJ2-7; 9 bases are shared with TRBD1. This CDR3 has 14 residues. With V trimmed by 4 bases and J by 5 bases, 7 bases remained unmatched. The germline V gene has CDR1 SGDLS and CDR2 YYNGEE. CDR3 loop: CASSPPGQGHEQYF. The CDR3 DNA reads as TGTGCCAGCAGCCCTCCGGGACAGGGTCACGAGCAGTACTTC.

The V and J genes are TRBV6-4 and TRBJ2-3; possible D gene TRBD1, 5 bases. The CDR3 spans 13 residues. V was cut by 3 bases and J by 3 bases, with 7 bases left in between. CDR1 and CDR2 from the germline V gene are MRHNA and SNTAGT. The CDR3 DNA reads as TGTGCCAGCAGTGATGCAGGGACAGATACGCAGTATTTT. Translating gives CASSDAGTDTQYF.

The chain has TRBV30 and TRBJ2-5; weak D call: TRBD2 (6 bases). Trimming removed 3 bases from V and 2 bases from J, with 13 bases in between. This CDR3 has 14 residues. Germline V CDR1 and CDR2: GTSNPN, SVGIG (reference sequence). This chain's CDR3 is CAWSRRGVQETQYF. DNA of the CDR3: TGTGCCTGGAGCCGGAGGGGAGTACAAGAGACCCAGTACTTC.

The chain uses TRBV12-3 or TRBV12-4 and TRBJ1-4, with D possibly matching TRBD1 (5 bases). The CDR3 runs 13 residues. V lost 6 bases to trimming and J lost 8 bases, with 13 bases between them. DNA for the CDR3: TGTGCCAGCAGAAGGGTTAAGGGGGAAAAACTGTTTTTT. As protein: CASRRVKGEKLFF.

The chain is built from TRBV11-2 and TRBJ2-7; D gene uncertain. This CDR3 spans 13 amino acids. V was pared by 5 bases and J by 7 bases, with 15 bases between. Germline CDR1 and CDR2: SGHAT and FQNNGV. For the CDR3, the DNA is TGTGCCAGCAGCCTACCGCCCCAAGTGGAGCAGTACTTC. This codes for CASSLPPQVEQYF.

The chain joins TRBV3-1 (or the pseudogene TRBV3-2) to TRBJ1-1; D is perhaps TRBD1 (5 bases). This CDR3 region has 17 residues. Trimming pared 1 base from V and 1 base from J, leaving 16 bases between. Germline CDR1 is LGHDT and CDR2 is YNNKEL (reference sequence). Here the CDR3 DNA reads TGTGCCAGCAGCCAAGCCACTCTTAGGGGCCCGAACACTGAAGCTTTCTTT. The encoded protein is CASSQATLRGPNTEAFF.

The chain carries TRBV6-4 and TRBJ2-3; unclear D gene. Germline V gives CDR1 MRHNA, CDR2 SNTAGT. The ends were cut back, 0 bases at V and 6 bases at J, with 10 bases in the middle. CDR3 length: 14 residues. The CDR3 bases are TGTGCCAGCAGTGACTCTGAGATAGTGGATACGCAGTATTTT. It is translated as CASSDSEIVDTQYF.

V usage is TRBV28 and J usage is TRBJ1-2; no definite D call. Trimming removed 2 bases from V and 5 bases from J, with 6 bases in between. Germline CDR1 MDHEN, CDR2 SYDVKM. This CDR3 spans 12 amino acids. In DNA form, the CDR3 reads TGTGCCAGCAGTTTACCCCCATATGGCTACACCTTC. This codes for CASSLPPYGYTF.

This chain joins TRBV2 and TRBJ1-2; 9 positions match TRBD1. The CDR3 has 12 residues. V lost 4 bases and J lost 7; bases outside the gene matches: 1. In germline, CDR1 is SNHLY, CDR2 FYNNEI. CDR3 sequence reads: CASSATGGGYTF. As DNA, the CDR3 is TGTGCCAGCAGTGCGACAGGGGGTGGCTACACCTTC.